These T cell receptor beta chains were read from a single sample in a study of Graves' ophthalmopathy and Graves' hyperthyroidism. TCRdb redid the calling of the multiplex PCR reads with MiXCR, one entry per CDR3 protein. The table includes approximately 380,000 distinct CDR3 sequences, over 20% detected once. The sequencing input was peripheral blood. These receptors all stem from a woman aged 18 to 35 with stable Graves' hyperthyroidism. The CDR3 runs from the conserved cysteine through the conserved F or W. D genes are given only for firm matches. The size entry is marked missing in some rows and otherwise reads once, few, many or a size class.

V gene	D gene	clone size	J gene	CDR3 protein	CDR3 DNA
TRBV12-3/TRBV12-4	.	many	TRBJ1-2	CASSTGLVTDGYTF	TGTGCCAGCAGTACAGGGTTAGTGACGGATGGCTACACCTTC
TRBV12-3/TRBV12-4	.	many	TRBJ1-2	CASSPRTANYGYTF	TGTGCCAGCAGCCCAAGGACAGCCAACTATGGCTACACCTTC
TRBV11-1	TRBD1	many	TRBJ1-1	CASSLVSGQGNTEAFF	TGTGCCAGCAGCTTAGTCTCAGGACAGGGGAACACTGAAGCTTTCTTT
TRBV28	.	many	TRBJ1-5	CASRGQGVGNQPQHF	TGTGCCAGCAGGGGTCAGGGTGTCGGCAATCAGCCCCAGCATTTT
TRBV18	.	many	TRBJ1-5	CASSRWDQPQHF	TGTGCCAGCTCACGATGGGATCAGCCCCAGCATTTT
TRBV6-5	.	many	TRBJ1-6	CASSWTIGNSPLHF	TGTGCCAGCAGTTGGACGATAGGGAATTCACCCCTCCACTTT
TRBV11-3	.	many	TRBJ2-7	CASSWPKGHWSSYEQYF	TGTGCCAGCAGCTGGCCAAAGGGACATTGGAGCTCCTACGAGCAGTACTTC
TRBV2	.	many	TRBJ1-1	CASSDTDRTEAFF	TGTGCCAGCAGTGACACGGATAGGACTGAAGCTTTCTTT
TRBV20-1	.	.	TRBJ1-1	CSARESGDTEAFF	TGCAGTGCTAGAGAGTCGGGAGATACTGAAGCTTTCTTT
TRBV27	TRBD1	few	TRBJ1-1	CASGRLPGGALLRATEAFF	TGTGCCAGCGGCCGATTGCCAGGGGGGGCCTTACTCCGGGCCACTGAAGCTTTCTTT
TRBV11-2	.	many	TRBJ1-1	CASSPSAWGARTEAFF	TGTGCCAGCAGCCCATCCGCCTGGGGGGCTCGCACTGAAGCTTTCTTT
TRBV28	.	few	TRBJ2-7	CASSRGLAFSYEQYF	TGTGCCAGCAGCCGGGGCCTCGCTTTCTCCTACGAGCAGTACTTC
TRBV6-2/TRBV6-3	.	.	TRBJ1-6	CASSYQASAPLHF	TGTGCCAGCAGTTACCAGGCATCGGCACCTCTCCACTTT
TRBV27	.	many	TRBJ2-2	CASSWASGTALLTTTGELFF	TGTGCCAGCAGTTGGGCTTCGGGGACTGCCCTTCTTACTACCACCGGGGAGCTGTTTTTT
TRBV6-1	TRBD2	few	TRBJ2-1	CASGELAGVSNEQFF	TGTGCCAGCGGTGAACTAGCGGGAGTATCCAATGAGCAGTTCTTC
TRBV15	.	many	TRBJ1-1	CATSRGLQGLNTEAFF	TGTGCCACCAGCAGGGGATTACAGGGACTAAACACTGAAGCTTTCTTT
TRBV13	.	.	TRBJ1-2	CASSQRPAHYYGYTF	TGTGCCAGCAGCCAACGGCCTGCCCACTACTATGGCTACACCTTC
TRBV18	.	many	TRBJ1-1	CASSPVTRNEAFF	TGTGCCAGCTCACCAGTCACCAGGAATGAAGCTTTCTTT
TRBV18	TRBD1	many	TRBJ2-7	CASSDRQGAYEQYF	TGTGCCAGCTCAGACCGACAGGGAGCCTACGAGCAGTACTTC
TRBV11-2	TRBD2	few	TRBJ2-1	CASSFSGGGGQFF	TGTGCCAGCAGCTTTAGCGGGGGAGGTGGGCAGTTCTTC
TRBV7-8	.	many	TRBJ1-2	CASSPQRDTMRNGYTF	TGTGCCAGCAGCCCGCAACGGGACACCATGAGGAATGGCTACACCTTC
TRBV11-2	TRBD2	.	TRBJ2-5	CASSTGLAGGLVRETQYF	TGTGCCAGCAGCACGGGACTAGCGGGAGGGTTAGTGCGAGAGACCCAGTACTTC
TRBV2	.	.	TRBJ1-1	CASFGGTEAFF	TGTGCCAGCTTCGGAGGCACTGAAGCTTTCTTT
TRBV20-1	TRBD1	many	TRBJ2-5	CSGRDSYQETQYF	TGCAGTGGTAGGGACAGCTATCAAGAGACCCAGTACTTC
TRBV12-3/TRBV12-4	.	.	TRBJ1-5	CASSWGKVQPQHF	TGTGCCAGCAGTTGGGGGAAGGTTCAGCCCCAGCATTTT
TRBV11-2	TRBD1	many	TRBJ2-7	CASTIGGPLRAYEQYF	TGTGCCAGCACCATAGGGGGCCCACTAAGGGCCTACGAGCAGTACTTC
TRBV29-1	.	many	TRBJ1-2	CSVEDVGRPNYGYTF	TGCAGCGTTGAAGATGTGGGACGGCCGAATTATGGCTACACCTTC
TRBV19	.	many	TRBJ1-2	CASSNLLRRRATYGYTF	TGTGCCAGTAGTAACCTTCTTAGGCGGCGAGCGACCTATGGCTACACCTTC
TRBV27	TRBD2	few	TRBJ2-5	CASSLLAGYLETKYF	TGTGCCAGCAGTTTACTAGCGGGATATTTAGAGACCAAGTACTTC
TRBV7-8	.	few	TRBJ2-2	CASSASGTMVPGELFF	TGTGCCAGCAGCGCATCCGGGACAATGGTCCCCGGGGAGCTGTTTTTT
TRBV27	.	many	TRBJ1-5	CASSARGRQPQHF	TGTGCCAGCAGTGCTCGGGGTCGTCAGCCCCAGCATTTT
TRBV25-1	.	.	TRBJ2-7	CASSGTLRNPYEQYF	TGTGCCAGCAGTGGGACACTTCGAAATCCCTACGAGCAGTACTTC
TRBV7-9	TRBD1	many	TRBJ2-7	CASSVSGQGYEQYF	TGTGCCAGCAGCGTATCGGGACAGGGATACGAGCAGTACTTC
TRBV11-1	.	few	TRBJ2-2	CASSPGLPNVYSGELFF	TGTGCCAGCAGCCCGGGACTGCCGAACGTTTATTCCGGGGAGCTGTTTTTT
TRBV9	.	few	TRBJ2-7	CASSEGSTASYEQYF	TGTGCCAGCAGCGAAGGGAGTACCGCCTCCTACGAGCAGTACTTC
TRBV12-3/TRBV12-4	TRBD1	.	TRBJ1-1	CASRPRDRGMRRSTEAFF	TGTGCCAGCAGGCCTAGGGACAGGGGAATGAGGAGGAGCACTGAAGCTTTCTTT
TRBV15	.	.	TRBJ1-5	CATSRDLSQPQHF	TGTGCCACCAGCAGAGATTTATCACAGCCCCAGCATTTT
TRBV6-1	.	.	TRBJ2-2	CASRGPGLATGELFF	TGTGCCAGCAGAGGACCGGGACTCGCTACCGGGGAGCTGTTTTTT
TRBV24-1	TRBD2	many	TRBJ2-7	CATSDSRTSGSYEQYF	TGTGCCACCAGTGATTCTCGGACTAGCGGGAGCTACGAGCAGTACTTC
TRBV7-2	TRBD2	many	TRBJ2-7	CASSLAAGRAGAPYEQYF	TGTGCCAGCAGCTTAGCGGCTGGCCGAGCGGGAGCCCCCTACGAGCAGTACTTC
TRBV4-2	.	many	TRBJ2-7	CASSQEPGSYEQYF	TGTGCCAGCAGCCAAGAGCCGGGGTCCTACGAGCAGTACTTC
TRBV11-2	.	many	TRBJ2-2	CASSLQLPTGELFF	TGTGCCAGCAGCTTACAGCTACCCACCGGGGAGCTGTTTTTT
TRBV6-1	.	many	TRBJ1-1	CASSKIREVPEAFF	TGTGCCAGCAGTAAAATCAGGGAGGTTCCTGAAGCTTTCTTT
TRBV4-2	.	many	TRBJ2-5	CASSQQFGGETQYF	TGTGCCAGCAGCCAGCAATTCGGGGGAGAGACCCAGTACTTC
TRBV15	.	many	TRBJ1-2	CATSRGVMPYGYTF	TGTGCCACCAGCAGAGGCGTGATGCCCTATGGCTACACCTTC
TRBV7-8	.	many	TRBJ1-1	CASSTEAGPMNTEAFF	TGTGCCAGCAGCACTGAAGCCGGGCCCATGAACACTGAAGCTTTCTTT
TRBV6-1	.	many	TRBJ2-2	CASRGRDPPGELFF	TGTGCCAGCAGGGGCAGGGATCCCCCCGGGGAGCTGTTTTTT
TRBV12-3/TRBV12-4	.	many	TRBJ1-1	CASSSHLGAEAFF	TGTGCCAGCAGTTCCCACCTAGGGGCTGAAGCTTTCTTT
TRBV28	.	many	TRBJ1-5	CASRRSRGVLGNQPQHF	TGTGCCAGCAGGCGGTCCAGGGGAGTCTTGGGCAATCAGCCCCAGCATTTT
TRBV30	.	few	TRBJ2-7	CAWSVRFRGRAGSEQYF	TGTGCCTGGAGTGTACGTTTCAGGGGGAGGGCCGGGTCCGAGCAGTACTTC
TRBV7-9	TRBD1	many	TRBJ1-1	CASSLTGGGNTEAFF	TGTGCCAGCAGCTTGACAGGGGGTGGGAACACTGAAGCTTTCTTT
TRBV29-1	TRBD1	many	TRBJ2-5	CSTRGGQGQETQYF	TGCAGCACCAGGGGGGGACAGGGCCAAGAGACCCAGTACTTC
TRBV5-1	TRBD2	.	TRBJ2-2	CASSPGLALFQDTGELFF	TGCGCCAGCAGCCCAGGACTAGCTCTTTTTCAGGACACCGGGGAGCTGTTTTTT
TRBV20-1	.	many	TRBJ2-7	CSSSLIGGREQYF	TGCAGTTCCTCCCTGATAGGGGGACGCGAGCAGTACTTC
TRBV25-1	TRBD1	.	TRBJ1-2	CASTWGDRGIFGYTF	TGTGCCAGCACATGGGGGGACAGGGGTATATTCGGCTACACCTTC
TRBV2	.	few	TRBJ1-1	CARNKRTATNEAFF	TGTGCCAGAAACAAGCGGACGGCTACTAATGAAGCTTTCTTT
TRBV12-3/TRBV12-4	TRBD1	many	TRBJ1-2	CASVNRGRVGYTF	TGTGCCAGCGTTAACAGGGGGCGCGTTGGCTACACCTTC
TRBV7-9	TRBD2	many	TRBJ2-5	CASSFSGRALETQYF	TGTGCCAGCAGCTTTAGCGGGAGGGCATTAGAGACCCAGTACTTC
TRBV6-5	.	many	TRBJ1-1	CTSSRFTEAFF	TGTACCAGCAGTCGGTTCACTGAAGCTTTCTTT
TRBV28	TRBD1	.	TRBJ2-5	CASSFPLHTTGGETQYF	TGTGCCAGCAGTTTCCCCCTCCACACGACAGGGGGCGAGACCCAGTACTTC